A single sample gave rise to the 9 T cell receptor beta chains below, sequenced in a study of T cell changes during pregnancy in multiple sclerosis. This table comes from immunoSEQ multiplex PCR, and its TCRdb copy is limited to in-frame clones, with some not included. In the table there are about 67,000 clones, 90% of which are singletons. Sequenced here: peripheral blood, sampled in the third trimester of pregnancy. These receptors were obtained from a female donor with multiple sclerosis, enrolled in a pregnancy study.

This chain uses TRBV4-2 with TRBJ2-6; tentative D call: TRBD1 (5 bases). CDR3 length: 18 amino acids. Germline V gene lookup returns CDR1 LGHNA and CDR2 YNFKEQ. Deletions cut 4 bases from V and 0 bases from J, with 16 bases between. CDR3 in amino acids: CASSLPRDPLSGANVLTF. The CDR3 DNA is TGTGCCAGCAGCCTCCCCAGGGATCCCCTCTCTGGGGCCAACGTCCTGACTTTC.

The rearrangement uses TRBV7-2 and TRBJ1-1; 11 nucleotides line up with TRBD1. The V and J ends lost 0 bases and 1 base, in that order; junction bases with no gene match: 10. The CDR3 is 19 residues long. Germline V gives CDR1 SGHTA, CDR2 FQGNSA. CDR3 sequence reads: CASSLAIGGTGGSNTEAFF. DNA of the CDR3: TGTGCCAGCAGCTTAGCCATCGGGGGGACAGGGGGGTCGAACACTGAAGCTTTCTTT.

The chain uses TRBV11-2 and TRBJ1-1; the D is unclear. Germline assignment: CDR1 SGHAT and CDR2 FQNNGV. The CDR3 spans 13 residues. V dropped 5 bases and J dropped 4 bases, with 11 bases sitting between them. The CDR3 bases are TGTGCCAGCAGCCCAGTTATCTCCACTGAAGCTTTCTTT. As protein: CASSPVISTEAFF.

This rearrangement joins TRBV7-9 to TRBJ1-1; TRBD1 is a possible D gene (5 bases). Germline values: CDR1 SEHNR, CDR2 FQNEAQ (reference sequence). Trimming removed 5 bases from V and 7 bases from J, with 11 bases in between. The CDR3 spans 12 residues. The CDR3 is CASSVDTGEAFF. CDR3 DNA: TGTGCCAGCAGCGTCGATACAGGTGAAGCTTTCTTT. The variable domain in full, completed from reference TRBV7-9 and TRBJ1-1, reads DTGVSQNPRHKITKRGQNVTFRCDPISEHNRLYWYRQTLGQGPEFLTYFQNEAQLEKSRLLSDRFSAERPKGSFSTLEIQRTEQGDSAMYLCASSVDTGEAFFGQGTRLTVV.

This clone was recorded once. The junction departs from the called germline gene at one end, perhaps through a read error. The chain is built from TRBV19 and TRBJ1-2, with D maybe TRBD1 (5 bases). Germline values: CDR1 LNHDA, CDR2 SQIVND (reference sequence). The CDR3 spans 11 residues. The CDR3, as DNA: TGTGCCAGCAGTAACCACTGGGGCCGTACCTTC. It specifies CASSNHWGRTF. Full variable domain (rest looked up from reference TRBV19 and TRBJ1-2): DGGITQSPKYLFRKEGQNVTLSCEQNLNHDAMYWYRQDPGQGLRLIYYSQIVNDFQKGDIAEGYSVSREKKESFPLTVTSAQKNPTAFYLCASSNHWGRTFGSGTRLTVV.

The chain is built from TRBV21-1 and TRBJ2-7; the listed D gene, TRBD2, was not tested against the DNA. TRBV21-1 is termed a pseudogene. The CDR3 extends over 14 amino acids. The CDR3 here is CASSSPSGAYEQYF. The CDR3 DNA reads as TGTGCCAGCAGCTCTCCATCCGGGGCCTACGAGCAGTACTTC.

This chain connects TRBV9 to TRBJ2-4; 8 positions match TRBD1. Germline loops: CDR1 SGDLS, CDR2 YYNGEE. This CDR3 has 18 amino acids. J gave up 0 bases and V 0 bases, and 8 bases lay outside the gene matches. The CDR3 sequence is CASSVAVGTGLAKNIQYF. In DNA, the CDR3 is TGTGCCAGCAGCGTAGCTGTCGGGACAGGTTTAGCCAAAAACATTCAGTACTTC.

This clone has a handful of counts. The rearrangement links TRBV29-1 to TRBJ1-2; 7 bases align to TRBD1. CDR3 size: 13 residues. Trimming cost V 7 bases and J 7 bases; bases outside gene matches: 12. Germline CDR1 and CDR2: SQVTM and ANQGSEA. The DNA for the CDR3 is TGCAGCGCCGACCTGACAGGGATGGGTGGCTACACCTTC. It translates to CSADLTGMGGYTF.

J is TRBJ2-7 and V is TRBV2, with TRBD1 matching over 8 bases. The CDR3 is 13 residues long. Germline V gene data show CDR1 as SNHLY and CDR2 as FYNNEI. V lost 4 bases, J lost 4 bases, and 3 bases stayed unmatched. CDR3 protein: CASSAGTGYEQYF. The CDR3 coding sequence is TGTGCCAGCAGTGCGGGGACAGGATACGAGCAGTACTTC.